What follows are 30 T cell receptor beta chains derived from one specimen sequenced in a study of vaccination and CD4 T cells after COVID-19 (dated by TCRdb to the early 2020s). Explained via the paper, the treatment or condition label denotes: approximately nine-day PBMC culture with coronavirus spike peptide pools or control peptides (ViraFEST assay). Their antigens are not known. To prepare the library, PCR was applied. The reads were generated on an Illumina iSeq 100. DNA from cultured CD4+ T cells underwent TCR sequencing with the Oncomine TCR Beta short-read assay at the Johns Hopkins FTIC core. Clones were called with MiXCR by TCRdb after fastp trimmed the public reads at Q25, and only in-frame beta chains were retained. Every entry covers one CDR3 protein and lists the most common genes and DNA from its rows. Here the sample has around 10,000 distinct CDR3 sequences; 60% occur a single time. Jointly, the top ten make up around 15% of the sample.

Sample: cultured CD4+ T cells from blood, taken after SARS-CoV-2 vaccination. Receptors were obtained from a human donor with COVID-19.

The CDR3 loop is CASSARGDYGYTF. CDR3 DNA sequence: TGTGCCAGCAGTGCGAGGGGCGACTATGGCTACACCTTC. The V and J genes are TRBV27 and TRBJ1-2, with a possible D match to TRBD1 (5 bases). V was cut by 5 bases and J by 3 bases, with 10 bases left in between. This CDR3 region has 13 residues. Looked up from germline, CDR1 is MNHEY and CDR2 is SMNVEV (reference sequence).

This clonotype was counted between two and nine times. For the CDR3, the DNA is TGCAGTGCAGTTAAGGGGGGGGCGGCCCAAGAGACCCAGTACTTC. Its translation: CSAVKGGAAQETQYF. This sequence joins TRBV20-1 and TRBJ2-5, with D possibly being TRBD2 (7 bases). Trimming removed 6 bases at V and 1 base at J, with 18 bases between. This CDR3 is 15 amino acids long. Germline CDR1 and CDR2: DFQATT and SNEGSKA (reference sequence).

This rearrangement joins TRBV29-1 to TRBJ1-2; D is possibly TRBD1 (6 bases). This CDR3 contains 15 residues. V was trimmed by 2 bases and J by 0 bases, leaving 13 bases between them. CDR1 SQVTM and CDR2 ANQGSEA come from the germline V gene. The CDR3 region has the DNA TGCAGCGTTGAACATCTAAGGACAGCTAACTATGGCTACACCTTC. Amino acids: CSVEHLRTANYGYTF.

As for this clonotype: One end of the junction fails to match germline, which may point to a read error. The chain uses TRBV7-7 and TRBJ2-2; TRBD1 aligns across 8 bases. The CDR3 length is 14 residues. CDR1 and CDR2 (germline): SSHAT, FNYEAQ (reference sequence). The CDR3 region has the DNA TGTGCTAGCAGCCCCAGGGGGCGCACCGGGGAGCTGTTTTTT. Its protein is CASSPRGRTGELFF. The full variable domain, with the rest looked up from reference TRBV7-7 and TRBJ2-2, is GAGVSQSPRYKVTKRGQDVTLRCDPISSHATLYWYQQALGQGPEFLTYFNYEAQPDKSGLPSDRFSAERPEGSISTLTIQRTEQRDSAMYRCASSPRGRTGELFFGEGSRLTVL.

The rearrangement joins TRBV12-3 or TRBV12-4 to TRBJ2-5; 7 positions agree with TRBD2. V was pared by 4 bases and J by 1 base, with 3 bases of the junction left unmatched. The CDR3 loop spans 14 amino acids. For the CDR3, the DNA is TGTGCCAGCAGTTGGGGGACTATCCAAGAGACCCAGTACTTC. Amino acids: CASSWGTIQETQYF.

The CDR3 region is CASSFLLEPSLQETQYF. In nucleotides, the CDR3 is TGTGCCAGCAGCTTCCTACTAGAACCCTCTCTGCAAGAGACCCAGTACTTC. The chain couples TRBV11-3 to TRBJ2-5, with D possibly TRBD2 on 5 matching bases. Germline CDR1 and CDR2: SGHNT and YENEEA. Trimming took 3 bases from V and 2 from J, leaving 19 bases between them. The CDR3 runs to 17 residues.

The J gene is TRBJ1-5, the V gene TRBV28; possible D gene TRBD1, 6 bases. V was cut by 3 bases and J by 6 bases, with 18 bases left in between. The CDR3 is 16 residues long. The germline V gene has CDR1 MDHEN and CDR2 SYDVKM. For the CDR3, the DNA is TGTGCCAGCAGTTTGAGGCGGGGGGCGAGCGGTCAGCCCCAGCATTTT. Translation: CASSLRRGASGQPQHF.

The chain joins TRBV12-5 to TRBJ1-6, with 8 bases aligning to TRBD1. The J segment lost 9 bases and the V segment lost 2 bases, leaving 3 bases of the junction unmatched. CDR1 is LGHNT and CDR2 is FRNRAP in the germline V gene. The CDR3 spans 14 residues. CDR3 nucleotides: TGTGCTAGTGGTTTGCAGGGGGCCGGTTCACCCCTCCACTTT. Translated, it gives CASGLQGAGSPLHF.

The V and J genes are TRBV10-3 and TRBJ1-1; D unclear. The length of the CDR3 is 12 residues. The V end lost 3 bases, the J end lost 8 bases, and 10 bases lay between the germline ends. CDR1 ENHRY and CDR2 SYGVKD come from the germline V gene. CDR3 loop: CAISETADEAFF. The CDR3, as DNA: TGTGCCATCAGTGAAACGGCAGACGAAGCTTTCTTT.

The chain is built from TRBV6-1 and TRBJ1-6; D is unresolved. In germline, CDR1 is MNHNS, CDR2 SASEGT. With 7 bases removed from V and 0 bases from J, the gap between germline ends came to 16 bases. This CDR3 has 17 amino acids. The chain's CDR3 is CASKRRSQSSYNSPLHF. DNA of the CDR3: TGTGCCAGCAAGAGAAGGTCGCAAAGCTCCTATAATTCACCCCTCCACTTT.

The V gene is TRBV7-9, the J gene TRBJ2-3, with TRBD2 matching over 9 bases. CDR1 is SEHNR, CDR2 FQNEAQ, per germline (reference sequence). The CDR3 has 14 amino acids. J gave up 1 base and V 8 bases, and 4 bases lay outside the gene matches. CDR3 sequence reads: CASDPSGGTDTQYF. The CDR3 coding sequence is TGTGCCAGCGACCCTAGCGGGGGCACAGATACGCAGTATTTT.

In its sample, this clonotype was seen a few times. This chain links TRBV20-1 with TRBJ1-5; 8 positions match TRBD1. Germline-derived CDR1 and CDR2 are DFQATT and SNEGSKA (reference sequence). Unmatched junction bases numbered 2, after V lost 2 bases and J lost 5 bases. This CDR3 contains 13 residues. The CDR3: CSARPTGDQPQHF. The CDR3 coding sequence is TGCAGTGCTAGACCGACAGGGGATCAGCCCCAGCATTTT.

This chain connects TRBV20-1 to TRBJ2-2; TRBD2 aligns across 12 bases. Germline V lookup: CDR1 DFQATT, CDR2 SNEGSKA (reference sequence). V gave up 3 bases and J gave up 9 bases; unmatched junction bases: 5. The CDR3 runs 14 residues. The CDR3: CSASSSGGARELFF. CDR3 bases: TGCAGTGCTAGCTCTAGCGGGGGGGCCCGGGAGCTGTTTTTT.

The chain employs TRBV7-9 and TRBJ2-7, with D possibly being TRBD2 (6 bases). The germline V and J ends were trimmed by 5 bases and 1 base, with 21 bases remaining between them. Per germline, CDR1 SEHNR and CDR2 FQNEAQ (reference sequence). This CDR3 region has 17 residues. The CDR3 DNA sequence: TGTGCCAGCAGCGCCGGGGGACTCCCGGGAGTATCCTACGAGCAGTACTTC. Amino acids: CASSAGGLPGVSYEQYF.

The V call is TRBV6-4, the J call TRBJ1-1, with 7 bases matching TRBD1. The CDR3 consists of 13 residues. Looked up from germline, CDR1 is MRHNA and CDR2 is SNTAGT. The V and J ends lost 6 bases and 1 base, in that order; junction bases with no gene match: 2. CDR3 bases: TGTGCCAGCAGCAGGGGGGAGAACACTGAAGCTTTCTTT. Translation: CASSRGENTEAFF.

As concerns this clonotype: As the CDR3 is not closed by the conserved phenylalanine or tryptophan, this likely results from a read error. The chain has TRBV6-2 or TRBV6-3 and TRBJ2-4, with 8 bases identical to TRBD2. CDR3 length: 16 residues. V was clipped by 6 bases and J by 0 bases; unmatched bases: 7. Germline values: CDR1 MNHEY, CDR2 SVGEGT. This CDR3 reads CASRAGASLAKNIQYL. Written as DNA, the CDR3 is TGTGCCAGCAGAGCGGGGGCCAGTTTAGCCAAAAACATTCAGTACCTC.

Here the CDR3 reads CAITGQTTDTQYF. DNA for the CDR3: TGTGCCATCACCGGCCAGACGACAGATACGCAGTATTTT. The chain links TRBV10-3 to TRBJ2-3; D ambiguous. The V gene lost 7 bases and the J gene lost 3 bases, with 11 bases spanning the gap. Germline V CDR1 and CDR2: ENHRY, SYGVKD. CDR3 size: 13 residues.

V gene TRBV2 combines with J gene TRBJ1-5; possible D gene TRBD1, 5 bases. CDR1 SNHLY and CDR2 FYNNEI come from the germline V gene. V lost 4 bases to trimming and J lost 0 bases, with 7 bases between them. This CDR3 spans 14 amino acids. CDR3 sequence: CASSVGASNQPQHF. CDR3 bases: TGTGCCAGCAGTGTAGGGGCTAGCAATCAGCCCCAGCATTTT.

Worth noting for this clonotype: The junction shows a germline mismatch at one end, possibly a read error. The rearrangement uses TRBV27 and TRBJ2-1; 8 bases agree with TRBD2. This CDR3 spans 17 amino acids. Germline V gives CDR1 MNHEY, CDR2 SMNVEV (reference sequence). This chain's CDR3 is CTSSLGLGGGPINEQFF. CDR3 nucleotides: TGCACCAGCAGTTTAGGATTGGGCGGGGGGCCGATCAATGAGCAGTTCTTC.

The genes are TRBV6-1 and TRBJ2-4, with TRBD1 matching over 9 bases. CDR1 MNHNS and CDR2 SASEGT come from the germline V gene. The J segment lost 8 bases and the V segment lost 5 bases, leaving 7 bases of the junction unmatched. The length of the CDR3 is 14 residues. In DNA, the CDR3 is TGTGCCAGCAGTCCTGGGACAGGGAAAGACATTCAGTACTTC. Translation gives CASSPGTGKDIQYF.

V usage is TRBV6-1 and J usage is TRBJ2-5; 11 bases match TRBD2. Per the germline V gene, CDR1 is MNHNS and CDR2 is SASEGT. The V gene end was trimmed by 3 bases and the J gene end by 5 bases; junction bases not matched to a gene: 8. CDR3 length: 16 residues. As DNA, the CDR3 is TGTGCCAGCAGTGATCGTAGCGGGGGGGTGAGGGAGACCCAGTACTTC. Translated, it gives CASSDRSGGVRETQYF.

The chain joins TRBV7-2 to TRBJ1-3, with D hard to call. Germline V gives CDR1 SGHTA, CDR2 FQGNSA. The CDR3 runs to 16 residues. V gave up 2 bases and J gave up 0 bases, with 11 bases separating them. DNA for the CDR3: TGTGCCAGCAGCTTATTTCGGGTGGACTCTGGAAACACCATATATTTT. This encodes CASSLFRVDSGNTIYF.

The rearrangement uses TRBV11-3 and TRBJ2-4; TRBD1 matches at 7 bases. This CDR3 comprises 17 residues. Unmatched junction bases numbered 10, after V lost 5 bases and J lost 0 bases. Germline CDR1 SGHNT, CDR2 YENEEA. Here the CDR3 DNA reads TGTGCCAGCAGCCCAGGGGGATCCGGGGTAGCCAAAAACATTCAGTACTTC. Residues: CASSPGGSGVAKNIQYF.

A few counts support this clonotype. The chain employs TRBV20-1 and TRBJ2-3, with D possibly matching TRBD1 (7 bases). The CDR3 consists of 17 residues. With 1 base removed from V and 3 bases from J, the gap between germline ends came to 20 bases. From germline, CDR1 is DFQATT and CDR2 SNEGSKA (reference sequence). The CDR3 sequence is CSARGLTRQGGTDTQYF. DNA for the CDR3: TGCAGTGCTAGAGGTTTGACTAGACAGGGTGGAACAGATACGCAGTATTTT.

The rearrangement uses TRBV7-2 and TRBJ2-7; D uncertain. Trimming took off 5 bases at V and 2 bases at J, with 13 bases between the two ends. The CDR3 consists of 14 residues. Germline V gene data show CDR1 as SGHTA and CDR2 as FQGNSA. In nucleotides, the CDR3 is TGTGCCAGCAGCCCTAACGCCCGAGCCTACGAGCAGTACTTC. It specifies CASSPNARAYEQYF. Drawing the rest from reference TRBV7-2 and TRBJ2-7, the complete variable domain is GAGVSQSPSNKVTEKGKDVELRCDPISGHTALYWYRQSLGQGLEFLIYFQGNSAPDKSGLPSDRFSAERTGGSVSTLTIQRTQQEDSAVYLCASSPNARAYEQYFGPGTRLTVT.

The chain carries TRBV6-2 or TRBV6-3 and TRBJ2-3; D remains unclear. Trimming removed 8 bases at V and 2 bases at J, with 14 bases between. Germline CDR1 is MNHEY and CDR2 is SVGEGT. This CDR3 contains 14 residues. Here the CDR3 DNA reads TGTGCCAGCTTACATCCCGATATCACAGATACGCAGTATTTT. As protein: CASLHPDITDTQYF.

This clonotype was seen once. The V call is TRBV11-3, the J call TRBJ2-7; the match to TRBD2 covers 10 bases. TRBJ2-5 matches the DNA end more closely, so the J call is doubtful. The germline gives CDR1 SGHNT, CDR2 YENEEA. The CDR3 is 17 amino acids. The CDR3 reads CASSLSLAGVFRETQYF. The CDR3 DNA sequence: TGTGCCAGCAGCTTAAGCCTAGCGGGGGTCTTTCGAGAGACCCAGTACTTC.

The chain links TRBV7-2 to TRBJ1-6, with 9 bases matching TRBD1. The CDR3 extends over 15 amino acids. V shed 5 bases, J shed 7 bases, and the junction held 6 bases outside the gene matches. The germline V gene has CDR1 SGHTA and CDR2 FQGNSA. The CDR3 bases are TGTGCCAGCAGCCCCAGGACAGGGGAGAATTCACCCCTCCACTTT. It translates to CASSPRTGENSPLHF. Full variable domain (missing parts from reference TRBV7-2 and TRBJ1-6): GAGVSQSPSNKVTEKGKDVELRCDPISGHTALYWYRQSLGQGLEFLIYFQGNSAPDKSGLPSDRFSAERTGGSVSTLTIQRTQQEDSAVYLCASSPRTGENSPLHFGNGTRLTVT.

The V call is TRBV6-1, the J call TRBJ2-1; 7 bases agree with TRBD2. The V segment lost 8 bases and the J segment 6 bases; nucleotides outside the gene matches: 7. Germline assignment: CDR1 MNHNS and CDR2 SASEGT. This CDR3 comprises 13 residues. The CDR3 nucleotides are TGTGCCAGCCAACCAGCGGGATCCAATGAGCAGTTCTTC. Its translation is CASQPAGSNEQFF.

The J gene is TRBJ2-5, the V gene TRBV20-1, with 10 nucleotides matching TRBD2. The CDR3 is 14 amino acids. Germline V gene lookup returns CDR1 DFQATT and CDR2 SNEGSKA (reference sequence). Trimming removed 5 bases from V and 5 bases from J; junction bases left unmatched: 8. Written as DNA, the CDR3 is TGCAGTGCTGGTCTAGCGGGGGTTCGGGAGACCCAGTACTTC. It yields the protein CSAGLAGVRETQYF.